These 27 T cell receptor beta chains originate from one sample sequenced in a study of OX40 agonist ivuxolimab in advanced cancers. Libraries were built with the immunoSEQ multiplex PCR assay. The table was pulled from immuneACCESS by TCRdb, which kept in-frame rearrangements only. Such tables lose some clones; where checked, under half of the loss comes from unresolved V genes, and the rest has no known cause. The sample includes over 100,000 clones, with 85% to 95% observed a single time. Approximately 0.93% of the sample is held by the ten biggest clonotypes. This specimen was CD4+ or CD8+ T cells sorted from blood, taken in a trial of the OX40 agonist ivuxolimab. These receptors came from an adult with an advanced solid tumor such as melanoma, head and neck, liver or kidney cancer.

The CDR3 loop is CATSQRTGGNQPQHF. The CDR3 DNA reads as TGTGCCACGAGCCAAAGGACAGGGGGCAATCAGCCCCAGCATTTT. The chain combines TRBV15 with TRBJ1-5, with 9 bases aligning to TRBD1. Per germline, CDR1 LNHNV and CDR2 YYDKDF (reference sequence). CDR3 length: 15 residues. Trimming took 9 bases from V and 2 from J; bases not matched to a gene: 8.

V gene TRBV4-2 combines with J gene TRBJ2-1; 16 positions agree with TRBD2. Per germline, CDR1 LGHNA and CDR2 YNFKEQ. The CDR3 contains 16 residues. The ends lost 3 bases at V and 4 bases at J; junction bases unmatched: 0. Here the CDR3 DNA reads TGTGCCAGCAGCCAGGGACTAGCGGGGGGGTACAATGAGCAGTTCTTC. As protein: CASSQGLAGGYNEQFF.

The chain joins TRBV9 to TRBJ2-2, with 15 bases identical to TRBD2. V trimming: 3 bases; J trimming: 8 bases; junction bases outside the gene matches: 20. The length of the CDR3 is 21 residues. CDR1 and CDR2 (germline): SGDLS, YYNGEE. In nucleotides, the CDR3 is TGTGCCAGCAGCGGAGGCCCCCAGGGGACTAGCGGGAGGATTTACTTGGGGGAGCTGTTTTTT. Amino acid sequence: CASSGGPQGTSGRIYLGELFF.

This clone was detected only a few times. The chain combines TRBV19 with TRBJ1-1, with 11 bases matching TRBD1. The CDR3 has 15 amino acids. V lost 8 bases, J lost 4 bases, and 9 bases stayed unmatched. Looked up from germline, CDR1 is LNHDA and CDR2 is SQIVND (reference sequence). CDR3 sequence reads: CASVIGQGASTEAFF. The CDR3 DNA follows: TGTGCCAGTGTAATTGGACAGGGGGCGAGCACTGAAGCTTTCTTT. Full variable domain (missing parts from reference TRBV19 and TRBJ1-1): DGGITQSPKYLFRKEGQNVTLSCEQNLNHDAMYWYRQDPGQGLRLIYYSQIVNDFQKGDIAEGYSVSREKKESFPLTVTSAQKNPTAFYLCASVIGQGASTEAFFGQGTRLTVV.

This clone was observed once. The genes are TRBV7-9 and TRBJ2-3; the D gene could be TRBD1 or TRBD2 (7 bases each). The CDR3 sequence is 18 residues long. V dropped 3 bases and J dropped 4 bases, with 23 bases sitting between them. Germline-derived CDR1 and CDR2 are SEHNR and FQNEAQ (reference sequence). The CDR3 here is CASSFPGGAGPSADTQYF. In DNA form, the CDR3 reads TGTGCCAGCAGCTTCCCAGGGGGGGCAGGCCCTAGCGCAGATACGCAGTATTTT.

This chain joins TRBV7-2 and TRBJ2-3, with TRBD2 matching over 8 bases. The CDR3 covers 16 residues. Germline assignment: CDR1 SGHTA and CDR2 FQGNSA. Germline trimming cut 4 bases from V and 1 base from J; bases unmatched to any gene: 7. CDR3: CASSSLFSGGTDTQYF. CDR3 nucleotide sequence: TGTGCCAGCAGCTCTTTATTTAGCGGGGGCACAGATACGCAGTATTTT.

V usage is TRBV6-5 and J usage is TRBJ2-7, with 9 bases identical to TRBD1. The V gene's germline CDR1 is MNHEY and CDR2 SVGAGI. This CDR3 spans 12 amino acids. V lost 10 bases, J lost 2 bases, and 3 bases stayed unmatched. This CDR3 is CATGQGTYEQYF. CDR3 bases: TGTGCCACGGGACAGGGCACCTACGAGCAGTACTTC.

J is TRBJ2-7 and V is TRBV28; D possibly corresponds to TRBD1 (5 bases). V was shortened by 6 bases and J by 3 bases, with 15 bases between the two germline ends. This CDR3 comprises 14 residues. Germline assignment: CDR1 MDHEN and CDR2 SYDVKM. The CDR3 loop is CASSRDSLLYEQYF. Here the CDR3 DNA reads TGTGCCAGCAGCCGCGACAGCCTCCTCTACGAGCAGTACTTC. Together with reference TRBV28 and TRBJ2-7, the CDR3 gives the full variable domain: DVKVTQSSRYLVKRTGEKVFLECVQDMDHENMFWYRQDPGLGLRLIYFSYDVKMKEKGDIPEGYSVSREKKERFSLILESASTNQTSMYLCASSRDSLLYEQYFGPGTRLTVT.

The CDR3 DNA reads TGTGCCAGCAGCTTCGACCGGGACACCGCTTACTACGAGCAGTACTTC. Encoded protein: CASSFDRDTAYYEQYF. This chain connects TRBV7-2 to TRBJ2-5, with D perhaps matching TRBD1 (6 bases). The end of the DNA is better explained by TRBJ2-7, so the J call may be wrong. This CDR3 comprises 16 residues. The V gene's germline CDR1 is SGHTA and CDR2 FQGNSA.

This clone was found once. The chain uses TRBV2 and TRBJ1-4, with D tentatively TRBD1 (5 bases). V lost 6 bases, J lost 7 bases, and 15 bases lay in between. The CDR3 runs 14 residues. The V gene's germline CDR1 is SNHLY and CDR2 FYNNEI. CDR3 nucleotides: TGTGCCAGCAGCTCAGGGTATAGGAGTGAAAAACTGTTTTTT. Translation gives CASSSGYRSEKLFF.

This clone was seen only once. The rearrangement links TRBV4-3 to TRBJ2-7; TRBD2 is a possible D gene (5 bases). Germline-derived CDR1 and CDR2 are LGHNA and YSLEER. Between the trimmed V and J ends, which lost 4 bases and 0 bases, there was a span of 7 bases. The CDR3 is 13 amino acids. Written as DNA, the CDR3 is TGCGCCAGCAGCCCGAGGGTCTCCTACGAGCAGTACTTC. Translated, it gives CASSPRVSYEQYF.

V gene TRBV7-9 combines with J gene TRBJ2-7; maybe TRBD1 (6 bases). Germline V lookup: CDR1 SEHNR, CDR2 FQNEAQ (reference sequence). This CDR3 comprises 14 residues. Trimming left V 4 bases short and J 2 bases short, with 12 bases between. CDR3 protein: CASSWKDRTYEQYF. Here the CDR3 DNA reads TGTGCCAGCAGCTGGAAGGACAGAACCTACGAGCAGTACTTC. The whole variable domain, filled in from reference TRBV7-9 and TRBJ2-7, reads DTGVSQNPRHKITKRGQNVTFRCDPISEHNRLYWYRQTLGQGPEFLTYFQNEAQLEKSRLLSDRFSAERPKGSFSTLEIQRTEQGDSAMYLCASSWKDRTYEQYFGPGTRLTVT.

CDR3 DNA: TGCGCCAGCACCCAAATCGTGATAGCGGGGTCAGATACGCAGTATTTT. As protein: CASTQIVIAGSDTQYF. The chain is built from TRBV5-1 and TRBJ2-3; 8 bases are shared with TRBD2. The junction had 13 bases not matched to a gene; V was cut back by 6 bases and J by 4 bases. The CDR3 is made up of 16 amino acids. Germline CDR1 and CDR2: SGHRS and YFSETQ. Full variable domain (missing parts from reference TRBV5-1 and TRBJ2-3): KAGVTQTPRYLIKTRGQQVTLSCSPISGHRSVSWYQQTPGQGLQFLFEYFSETQRNKGNFPGRFSGRQFSNSRSEMNVSTLELGDSALYLCASTQIVIAGSDTQYFGPGTRLTVL.

A note on this clone: At the DNA level, this CDR3 is encoded by other sequences in the same sample as well. The chain combines TRBV6-5 with TRBJ1-1; D perhaps matches TRBD1 (5 bases). This CDR3 spans 13 amino acids. Germline CDR1 reads MNHEY; CDR2 reads SVGAGI. The germline V and J ends were trimmed by 2 bases and 1 base, with 5 bases remaining between them. CDR3 sequence: CASSYRGNTEAFF. The CDR3 nucleotides read TGTGCCAGCAGTTACAGGGGGAACACTGAAGCTTTCTTT.

This rearrangement joins TRBV29-1 to TRBJ1-3; the match to TRBD1 covers 8 bases. CDR1 is SQVTM and CDR2 is ANQGSEA in the germline V gene. This CDR3 is built from 13 residues. The V and J ends lost 7 bases and 4 bases, in that order; junction bases with no gene match: 6. The CDR3 protein is CSAEDREGNTIYF. In DNA form, the CDR3 reads TGCAGCGCCGAGGACAGGGAAGGAAACACCATATATTTT. The variable domain in full, with the rest retrieved from reference TRBV29-1 and TRBJ1-3, is SAVISQKPSRDICQRGTSLTIQCQVDSQVTMMFWYRQQPGQSLTLIATANQGSEATYESGFVIDKFPISRPNLTFSTLTVSNMSPEDSSIYLCSAEDREGNTIYFGEGSWLTVV.

The chain is built from TRBV5-1 and TRBJ2-5; TRBD1 might be the D (6 bases). Per the germline V gene, CDR1 is SGHRS and CDR2 is YFSETQ. The CDR3 covers 14 residues. V lost 4 bases and J lost 1, with 11 bases in between. DNA for the CDR3: TGCGCCAGCAGCAAGTCGGACAGCCAAGAGACCCAGTACTTC. It is translated as CASSKSDSQETQYF.

The chain couples TRBV6-5 to TRBJ2-2, with TRBD1 identical over 8 bases. The V segment lost 6 bases and the J segment 4 bases; nucleotides outside the gene matches: 7. CDR1 and CDR2 from the germline V gene are MNHEY and SVGAGI. CDR3 size: 15 residues. CDR3 nucleotides: TGTGCCAGCAGACTACAGGGGGTCGGCACCGGGGAGCTGTTTTTT. Translation: CASRLQGVGTGELFF.

V and J are TRBV10-3 and TRBJ2-1; 9 nucleotides line up with TRBD2. Germline V gene sequence: CDR1 ENHRY, CDR2 SYGVKD. V shed 8 bases and J 1 base; nucleotides not matched to a gene: 6. The CDR3 contains 15 residues. This chain's CDR3 is CAISSLAGSYNEQFF. CDR3 nucleotide sequence: TGTGCCATCTCTTCTCTAGCGGGGTCCTACAATGAGCAGTTCTTC.

This chain connects TRBV5-1 to TRBJ1-5, with D unclear. Germline V lookup: CDR1 SGHRS, CDR2 YFSETQ. The V end was cut by 5 bases, the J end by 3 bases, with 12 bases between. This CDR3 spans 14 amino acids. CDR3 sequence: CASSDGLPNQPQHF. In nucleotides, the CDR3 is TGCGCCAGCAGTGACGGTTTACCCAATCAGCCCCAGCATTTT.

The V and J genes are TRBV19 and TRBJ1-1; D call uncertain. This CDR3 is built from 14 residues. The germline V gene has CDR1 LNHDA and CDR2 SQIVND (reference sequence). V was pared by 3 bases and J by 1 base, with 9 bases between. The chain's CDR3 is CASSIRRSNTEAFF. The CDR3 DNA reads as TGTGCCAGTAGTATCCGCCGGTCGAACACTGAAGCTTTCTTT.

This clone was counted once. The chain combines TRBV6-6 with TRBJ2-1; D ambiguous. This CDR3 has 14 residues. Germline V CDR1 and CDR2: MNHNY, SVGAGI (reference sequence). V was cut by 0 bases and J by 2 bases, with 5 bases left in between. The CDR3 bases are TGTGCCAGCAGTTACTCGAGGACCTACAATGAGCAGTTCTTC. Protein product: CASSYSRTYNEQFF.

The genes are TRBV10-1 and TRBJ2-2, with D possibly matching TRBD1 (6 bases). CDR1 is WNHNN and CDR2 is SYGVQD in the germline V gene (reference sequence). V lost 6 bases, J lost 2 bases, and 13 bases lay in between. The CDR3 contains 15 residues. CDR3 in DNA: TGCGCCAGCAGCGACGGGACACTTAACACCGGGGAGCTGTTTTTT. This codes for CASSDGTLNTGELFF.

The chain links TRBV11-3 to TRBJ2-7; perhaps TRBD2 as D (7 bases). The CDR3 extends over 16 amino acids. Germline loops: CDR1 SGHNT, CDR2 YENEEA. Between the trimmed V and J ends, which lost 5 bases and 0 bases, there was a span of 17 bases. The chain's CDR3 is CASSPRGAATSYEQYF. The DNA of the CDR3 is TGTGCCAGCAGCCCCCGGGGGGCGGCGACCTCCTACGAGCAGTACTTC.

A single count supports this clone. V gene TRBV5-1 combines with J gene TRBJ1-2; perhaps TRBD1 as D (6 bases). This CDR3 has 13 residues. The germline V gene encodes CDR1 SGHRS and CDR2 YFSETQ. Trimming removed 1 base from V and 5 bases from J, with 9 bases in between. The CDR3: CASSLTGQYGYTF. The CDR3, as DNA: TGCGCCAGCAGCTTGACAGGGCAATATGGCTACACCTTC.

The chain couples TRBV5-6 to TRBJ2-1; TRBD2 matches 7 bases. With 4 bases clipped from V and 8 bases from J, the junction kept 15 bases outside the gene matches. CDR3 length: 16 amino acids. Germline CDR1 is SGHDT and CDR2 is YYEEEE. The DNA for the CDR3 is TGTGCCAGCAGCCCACTGGGACCCACGGGGGGAGATGAGCAGTTCTTC. This translates into CASSPLGPTGGDEQFF.

The chain uses TRBV18 and TRBJ1-2; D gene uncertain. Looked up from germline, CDR1 is KGHSH and CDR2 is LQKENI. CDR3 length: 15 residues. Trimming removed 2 bases from V and 2 bases from J, with 12 bases in between. The CDR3 DNA reads as TGTGCCAGCTCACCATCTCTATCGATCAACTATGGCTACACCTTC. The encoded protein is CASSPSLSINYGYTF.

This clone was detected only once. The genes are TRBV11-2 and TRBJ1-6, with D tentatively TRBD1 (6 bases). Trimming stripped 1 base from V and 7 bases from J, with 14 bases between. The germline gives CDR1 SGHAT, CDR2 FQNNGV. The CDR3 is made up of 16 amino acids. CDR3 protein: CASSLGTVIDNSPLHF. For the CDR3, the DNA is TGTGCCAGCAGCTTAGGGACAGTTATCGACAATTCACCCCTCCACTTT.